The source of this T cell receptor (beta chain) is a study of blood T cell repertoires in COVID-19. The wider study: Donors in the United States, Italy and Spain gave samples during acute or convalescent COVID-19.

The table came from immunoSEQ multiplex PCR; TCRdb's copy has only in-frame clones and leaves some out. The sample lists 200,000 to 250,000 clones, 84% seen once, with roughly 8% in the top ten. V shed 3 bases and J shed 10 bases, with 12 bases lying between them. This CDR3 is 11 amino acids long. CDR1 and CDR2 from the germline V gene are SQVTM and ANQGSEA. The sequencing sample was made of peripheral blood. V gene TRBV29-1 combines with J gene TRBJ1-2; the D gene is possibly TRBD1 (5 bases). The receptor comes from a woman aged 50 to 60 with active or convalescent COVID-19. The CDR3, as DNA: TGCAGCGTTGAGTCAGGGCTCGACTACACCTTC. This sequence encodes CSVESGLDYTF.